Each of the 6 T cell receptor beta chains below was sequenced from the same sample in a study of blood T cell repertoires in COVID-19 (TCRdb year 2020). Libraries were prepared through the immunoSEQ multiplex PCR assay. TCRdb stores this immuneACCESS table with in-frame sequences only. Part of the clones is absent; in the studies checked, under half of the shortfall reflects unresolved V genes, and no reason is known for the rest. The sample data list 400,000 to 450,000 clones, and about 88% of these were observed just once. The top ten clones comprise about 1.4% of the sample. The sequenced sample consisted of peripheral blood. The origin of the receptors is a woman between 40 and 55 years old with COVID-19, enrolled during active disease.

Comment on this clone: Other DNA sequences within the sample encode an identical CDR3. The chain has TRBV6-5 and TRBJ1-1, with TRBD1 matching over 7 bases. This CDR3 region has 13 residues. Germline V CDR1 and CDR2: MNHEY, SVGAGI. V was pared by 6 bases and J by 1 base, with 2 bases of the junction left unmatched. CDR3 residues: CASSRQGNTEAFF. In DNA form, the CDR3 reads TGTGCCAGCAGCCGACAGGGGAACACTGAAGCTTTCTTT.

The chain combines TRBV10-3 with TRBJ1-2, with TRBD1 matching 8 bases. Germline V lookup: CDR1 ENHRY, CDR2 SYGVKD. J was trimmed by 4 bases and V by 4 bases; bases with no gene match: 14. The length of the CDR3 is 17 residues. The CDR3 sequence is CAISGSGTGDGSYGYTF. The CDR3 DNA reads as TGTGCCATCAGTGGAAGCGGGACAGGTGACGGCAGCTATGGCTACACCTTC.

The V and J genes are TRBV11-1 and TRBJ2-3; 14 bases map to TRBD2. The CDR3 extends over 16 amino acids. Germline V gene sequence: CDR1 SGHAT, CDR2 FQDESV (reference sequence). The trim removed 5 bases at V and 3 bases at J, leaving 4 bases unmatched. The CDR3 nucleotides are TGTGCCAGCAGCCTCGGGACTAGCGGGAGAACAGATACGCAGTATTTT. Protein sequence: CASSLGTSGRTDTQYF.

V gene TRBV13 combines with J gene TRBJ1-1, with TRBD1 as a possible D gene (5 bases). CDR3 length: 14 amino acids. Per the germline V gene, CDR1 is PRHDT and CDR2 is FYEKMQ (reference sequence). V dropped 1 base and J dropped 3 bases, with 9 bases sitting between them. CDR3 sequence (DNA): TGTGCCAGCAGCTTAGTAGGCAGGGACACTGAAGCTTTCTTT. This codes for CASSLVGRDTEAFF.

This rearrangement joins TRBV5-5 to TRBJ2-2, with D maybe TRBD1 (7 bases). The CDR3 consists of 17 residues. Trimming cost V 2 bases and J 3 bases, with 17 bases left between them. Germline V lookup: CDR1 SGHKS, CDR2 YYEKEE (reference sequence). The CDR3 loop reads CASSFPSGGSYTGELFF. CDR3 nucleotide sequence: TGTGCCAGCAGCTTCCCTTCAGGGGGGAGTTACACCGGGGAGCTGTTTTTT. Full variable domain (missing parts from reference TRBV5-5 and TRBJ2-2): DAGVTQSPTHLIKTRGQQVTLRCSPISGHKSVSWYQQVLGQGPQFIFQYYEKEERGRGNFPDRFSARQFPNYSSELNVNALLLGDSALYLCASSFPSGGSYTGELFFGEGSRLTVL.

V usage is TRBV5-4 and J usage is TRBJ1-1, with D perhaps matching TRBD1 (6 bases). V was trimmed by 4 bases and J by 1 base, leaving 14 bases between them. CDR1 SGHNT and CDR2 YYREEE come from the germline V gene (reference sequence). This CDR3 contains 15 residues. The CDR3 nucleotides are TGTGCCAGCAGCGTGGTCGGGGGGCGGAACACTGAAGCTTTCTTT. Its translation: CASSVVGGRNTEAFF.